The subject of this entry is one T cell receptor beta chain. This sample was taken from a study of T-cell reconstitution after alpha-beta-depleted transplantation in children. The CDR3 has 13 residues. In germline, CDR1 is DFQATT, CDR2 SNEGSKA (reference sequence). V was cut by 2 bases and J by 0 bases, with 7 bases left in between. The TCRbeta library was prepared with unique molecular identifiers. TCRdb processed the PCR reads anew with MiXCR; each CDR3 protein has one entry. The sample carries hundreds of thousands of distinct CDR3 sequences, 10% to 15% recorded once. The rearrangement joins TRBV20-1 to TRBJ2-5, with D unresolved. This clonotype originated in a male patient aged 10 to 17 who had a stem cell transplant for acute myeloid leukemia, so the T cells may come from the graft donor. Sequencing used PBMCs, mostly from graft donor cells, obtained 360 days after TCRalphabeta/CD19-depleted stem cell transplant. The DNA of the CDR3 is TGCAGTGCTAGAAAGACCTACCAAGAGACCCAGTACTTC. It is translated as CSARKTYQETQYF.